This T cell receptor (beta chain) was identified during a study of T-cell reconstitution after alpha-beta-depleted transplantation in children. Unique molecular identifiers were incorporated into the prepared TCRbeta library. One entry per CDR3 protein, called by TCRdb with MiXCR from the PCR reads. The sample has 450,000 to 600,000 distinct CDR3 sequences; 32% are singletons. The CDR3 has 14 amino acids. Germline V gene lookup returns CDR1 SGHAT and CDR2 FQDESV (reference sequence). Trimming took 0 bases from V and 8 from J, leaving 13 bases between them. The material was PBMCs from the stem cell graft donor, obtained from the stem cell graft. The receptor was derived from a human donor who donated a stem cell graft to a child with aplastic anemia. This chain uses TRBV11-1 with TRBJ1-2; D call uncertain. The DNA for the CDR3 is TGTGCCAGCAGCTTAGCTAGTGGAGCGACCGGCTACACCTTC. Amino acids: CASSLASGATGYTF.